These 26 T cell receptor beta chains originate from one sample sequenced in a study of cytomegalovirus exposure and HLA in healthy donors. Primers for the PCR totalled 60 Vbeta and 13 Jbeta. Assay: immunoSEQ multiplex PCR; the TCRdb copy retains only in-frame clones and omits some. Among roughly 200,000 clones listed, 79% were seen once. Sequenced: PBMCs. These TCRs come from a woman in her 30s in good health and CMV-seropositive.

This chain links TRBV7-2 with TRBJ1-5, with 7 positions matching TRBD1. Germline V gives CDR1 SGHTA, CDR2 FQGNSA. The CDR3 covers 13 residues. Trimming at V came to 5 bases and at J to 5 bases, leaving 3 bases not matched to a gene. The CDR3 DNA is TGTGCCAGCAGCCGACAGGGTGATCAGCCCCAGCATTTT. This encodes CASSRQGDQPQHF. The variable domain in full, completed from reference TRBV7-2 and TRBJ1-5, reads GAGVSQSPSNKVTEKGKDVELRCDPISGHTALYWYRQSLGQGLEFLIYFQGNSAPDKSGLPSDRFSAERTGGSVSTLTIQRTQQEDSAVYLCASSRQGDQPQHFGDGTRLSIL.

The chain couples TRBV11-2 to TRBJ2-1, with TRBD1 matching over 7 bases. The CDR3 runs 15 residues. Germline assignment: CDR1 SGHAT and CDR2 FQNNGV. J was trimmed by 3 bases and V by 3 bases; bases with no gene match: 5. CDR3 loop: CASSFPGTVYNEQFF. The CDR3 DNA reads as TGTGCCAGCAGCTTTCCCGGGACAGTCTACAATGAGCAGTTCTTC.

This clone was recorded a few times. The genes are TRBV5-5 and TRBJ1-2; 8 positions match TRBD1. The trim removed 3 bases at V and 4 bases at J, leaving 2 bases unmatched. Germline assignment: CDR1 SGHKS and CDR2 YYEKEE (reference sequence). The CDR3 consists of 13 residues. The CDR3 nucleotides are TGTGCCAGCAGCTATGACAGGGGCTATGGCTACACCTTC. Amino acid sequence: CASSYDRGYGYTF.

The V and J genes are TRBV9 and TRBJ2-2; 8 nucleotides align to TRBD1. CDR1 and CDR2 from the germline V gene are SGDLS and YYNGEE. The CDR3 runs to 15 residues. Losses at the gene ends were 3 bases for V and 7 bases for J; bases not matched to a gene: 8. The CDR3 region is CASSANSGGLGELFF. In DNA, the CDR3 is TGTGCCAGCAGCGCAAACTCAGGGGGCCTCGGGGAGCTGTTTTTT.

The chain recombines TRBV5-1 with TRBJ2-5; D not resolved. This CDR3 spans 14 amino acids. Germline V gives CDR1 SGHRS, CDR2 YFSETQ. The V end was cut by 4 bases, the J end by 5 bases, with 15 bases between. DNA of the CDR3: TGCGCCAGCAGCCCCGCTCCCGGTAGTGAGACCCAGTACTTC. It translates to CASSPAPGSETQYF.

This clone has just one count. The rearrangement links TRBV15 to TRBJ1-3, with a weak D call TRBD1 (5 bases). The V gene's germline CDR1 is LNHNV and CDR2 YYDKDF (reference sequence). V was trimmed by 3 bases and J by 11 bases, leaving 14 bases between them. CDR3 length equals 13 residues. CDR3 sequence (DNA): TGTGCCACCAGCAGGGGACTTACCCCCTCCATATATTTT. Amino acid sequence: CATSRGLTPSIYF.

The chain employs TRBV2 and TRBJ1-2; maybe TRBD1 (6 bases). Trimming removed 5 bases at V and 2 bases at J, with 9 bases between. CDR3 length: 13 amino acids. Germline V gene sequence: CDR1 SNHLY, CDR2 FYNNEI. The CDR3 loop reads CASSRDTNYGYTF. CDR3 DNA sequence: TGTGCCAGCAGTCGGGACACGAACTATGGCTACACCTTC.

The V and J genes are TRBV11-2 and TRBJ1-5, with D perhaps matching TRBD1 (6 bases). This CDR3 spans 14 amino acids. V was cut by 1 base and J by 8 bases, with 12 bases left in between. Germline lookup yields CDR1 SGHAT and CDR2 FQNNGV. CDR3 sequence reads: CASSLAGQREPQHF. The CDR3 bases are TGTGCCAGCAGCTTAGCCGGACAGAGGGAGCCCCAGCATTTT.

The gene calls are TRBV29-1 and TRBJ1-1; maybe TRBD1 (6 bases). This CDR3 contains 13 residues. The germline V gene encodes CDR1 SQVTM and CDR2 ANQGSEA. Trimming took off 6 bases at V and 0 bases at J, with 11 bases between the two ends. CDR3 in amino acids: CSVAGEMNTEAFF. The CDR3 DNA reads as TGCAGCGTGGCAGGGGAAATGAACACTGAAGCTTTCTTT.

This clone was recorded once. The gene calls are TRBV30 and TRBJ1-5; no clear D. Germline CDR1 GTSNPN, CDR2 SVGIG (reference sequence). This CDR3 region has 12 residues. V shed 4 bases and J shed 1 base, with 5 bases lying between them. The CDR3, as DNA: TGTGCCTGGAAGGAGAGCAATCAGCCCCAGCATTTT. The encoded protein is CAWKESNQPQHF. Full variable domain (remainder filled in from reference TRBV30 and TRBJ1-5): SQTIHQWPATLVQPVGSPLSLECTVEGTSNPNLYWYRQAAGRGLQLLFYSVGIGQISSEVPQNLSASRPQDRQFILSSKKLLLSDSGFYLCAWKESNQPQHFGDGTRLSIL.

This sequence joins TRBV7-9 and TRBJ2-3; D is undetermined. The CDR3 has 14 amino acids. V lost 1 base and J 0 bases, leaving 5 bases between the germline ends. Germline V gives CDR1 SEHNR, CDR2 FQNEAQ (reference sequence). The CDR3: CASSLDSSTDTQYF. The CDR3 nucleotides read TGTGCCAGCAGCTTAGACAGTAGCACAGATACGCAGTATTTT.

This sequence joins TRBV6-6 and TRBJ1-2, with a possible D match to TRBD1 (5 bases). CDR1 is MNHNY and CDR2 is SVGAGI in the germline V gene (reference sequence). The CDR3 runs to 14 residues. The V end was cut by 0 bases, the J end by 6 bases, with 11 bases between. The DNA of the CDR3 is TGTGCCAGCAGTTACTCGATTGGGGCTCATGGCTACACCTTC. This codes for CASSYSIGAHGYTF.

The CDR3, as DNA: TGCGCCAGCAGCCAGGTTCTAGCGGCCTTCACAGATACGCAGTATTTT. The encoded protein is CASSQVLAAFTDTQYF. This chain connects TRBV4-1 to TRBJ2-3; 7 bases fit TRBD2. V lost 3 bases to trimming and J lost 2 bases; unmatched junction nucleotides: 8. From germline, CDR1 is MGHRA and CDR2 YSYEKL. This CDR3 has 16 residues.

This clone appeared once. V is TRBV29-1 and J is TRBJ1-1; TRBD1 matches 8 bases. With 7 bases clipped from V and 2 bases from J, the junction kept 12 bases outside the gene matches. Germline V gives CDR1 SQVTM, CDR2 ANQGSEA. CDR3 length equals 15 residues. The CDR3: CSELRDRLPNTEAFF. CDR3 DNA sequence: TGCAGCGAGCTCCGGGACAGGCTCCCTAACACTGAAGCTTTCTTT.

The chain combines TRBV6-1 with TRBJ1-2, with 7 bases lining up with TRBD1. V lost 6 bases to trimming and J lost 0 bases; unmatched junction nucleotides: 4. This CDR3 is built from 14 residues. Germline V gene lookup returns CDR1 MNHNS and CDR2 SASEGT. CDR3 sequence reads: CASRATGANYGYTF. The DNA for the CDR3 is TGTGCCAGCAGGGCCACAGGGGCTAACTATGGCTACACCTTC.

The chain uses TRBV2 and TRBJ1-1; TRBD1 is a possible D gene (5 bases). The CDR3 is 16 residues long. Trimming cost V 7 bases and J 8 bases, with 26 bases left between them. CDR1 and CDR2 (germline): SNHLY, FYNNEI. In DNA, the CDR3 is TGTGCCAGCAACGCTAGATTGGCCAGGGCCTCCTCCGAAGCTTTCTTT. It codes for CASNARLARASSEAFF.

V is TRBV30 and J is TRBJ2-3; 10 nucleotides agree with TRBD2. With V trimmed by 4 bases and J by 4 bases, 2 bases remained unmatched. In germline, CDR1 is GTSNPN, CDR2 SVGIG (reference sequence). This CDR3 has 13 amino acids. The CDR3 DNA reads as TGTGCCTGGACTAGCGGGAGTGCAGATACGCAGTATTTT. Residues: CAWTSGSADTQYF.

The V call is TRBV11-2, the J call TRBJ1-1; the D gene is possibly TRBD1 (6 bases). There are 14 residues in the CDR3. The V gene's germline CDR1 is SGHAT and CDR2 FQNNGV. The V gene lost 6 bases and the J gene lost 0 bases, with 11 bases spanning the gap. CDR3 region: CASSYRTVNTEAFF. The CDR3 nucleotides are TGTGCCAGCAGTTACCGGACAGTGAACACTGAAGCTTTCTTT.

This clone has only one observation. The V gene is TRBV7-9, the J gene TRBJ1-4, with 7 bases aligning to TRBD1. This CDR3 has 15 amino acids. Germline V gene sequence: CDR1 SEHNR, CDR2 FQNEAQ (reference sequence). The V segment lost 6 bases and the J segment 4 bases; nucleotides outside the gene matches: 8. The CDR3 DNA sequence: TGTGCCAGCAGTTCTACCGGGACAGTTAATGAAAAACTGTTTTTT. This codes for CASSSTGTVNEKLFF.

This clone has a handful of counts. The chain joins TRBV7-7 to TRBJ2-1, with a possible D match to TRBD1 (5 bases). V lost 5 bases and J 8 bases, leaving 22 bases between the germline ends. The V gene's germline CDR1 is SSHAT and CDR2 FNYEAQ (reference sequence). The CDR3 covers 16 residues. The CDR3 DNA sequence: TGTGCCAGCAGCGTGGGGTTGGGATTTGGGGCCGATGAGCAGTTCTTC. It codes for CASSVGLGFGADEQFF.

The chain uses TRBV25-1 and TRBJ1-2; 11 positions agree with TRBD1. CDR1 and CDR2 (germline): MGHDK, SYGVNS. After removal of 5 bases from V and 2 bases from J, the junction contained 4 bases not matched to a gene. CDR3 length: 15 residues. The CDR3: CASSIGDRGNYGYTF. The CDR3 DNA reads TGTGCCAGCAGTATTGGGGACAGGGGGAACTATGGCTACACCTTC.

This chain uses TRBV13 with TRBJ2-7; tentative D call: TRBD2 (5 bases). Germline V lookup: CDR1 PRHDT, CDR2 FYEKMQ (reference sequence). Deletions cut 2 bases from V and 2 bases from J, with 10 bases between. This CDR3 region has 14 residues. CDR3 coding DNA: TGTGCCAGCAGCTTACGCGGGCCAACCTACGAGCAGTACTTC. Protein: CASSLRGPTYEQYF.

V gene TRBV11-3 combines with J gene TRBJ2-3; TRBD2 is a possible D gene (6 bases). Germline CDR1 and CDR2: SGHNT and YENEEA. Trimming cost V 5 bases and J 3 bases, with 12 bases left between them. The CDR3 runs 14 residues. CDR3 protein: CASSPRRGTDTQYF. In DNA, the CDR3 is TGTGCCAGCAGCCCCCGGCGGGGAACAGATACGCAGTATTTT. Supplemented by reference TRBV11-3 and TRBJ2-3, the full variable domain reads EAGVVQSPRYKIIEKKQPVAFWCNPISGHNTLYWYLQNLGQGPELLIRYENEEAVDDSQLPKDRFSAERLKGVDSTLKIQPAELGDSAVYLCASSPRRGTDTQYFGPGTRLTVL.

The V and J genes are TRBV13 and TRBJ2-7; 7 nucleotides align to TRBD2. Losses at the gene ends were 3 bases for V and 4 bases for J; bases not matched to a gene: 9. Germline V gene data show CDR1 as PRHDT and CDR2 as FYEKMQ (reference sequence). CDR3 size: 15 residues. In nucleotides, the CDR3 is TGTGCCAGCAGCTTCGGCCGGGACTACCCATACGAGCAGTACTTC. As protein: CASSFGRDYPYEQYF.

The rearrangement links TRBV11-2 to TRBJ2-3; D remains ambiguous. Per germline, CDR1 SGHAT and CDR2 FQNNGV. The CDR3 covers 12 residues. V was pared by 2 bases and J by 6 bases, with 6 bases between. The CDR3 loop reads CASSLIRDTQYF. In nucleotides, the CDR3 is TGTGCCAGCAGCTTAATCAGGGATACGCAGTATTTT.

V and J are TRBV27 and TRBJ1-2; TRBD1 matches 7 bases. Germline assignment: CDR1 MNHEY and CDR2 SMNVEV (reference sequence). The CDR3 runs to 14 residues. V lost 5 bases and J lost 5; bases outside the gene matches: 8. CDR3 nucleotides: TGTGCCAGCAGTAAACAGGGGCCCCTTTATGGCTACACCTTC. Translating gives CASSKQGPLYGYTF.